The T cell receptor beta chain described here comes from a study of blood T cell repertoires in COVID-19. Study overall: COVID-19 samples from acute and convalescent phases originated in the United States, Italy and Spain. T cells, B-cell-depleted T cells, or PBMCs supplied cDNA or gDNA.

As processed by the authors: Quantification of nucleated cells was approximated via reference gene primer amplification. Profiled with immunoSEQ multiplex PCR; TCRdb holds only in-frame clones, not every one. The V and J calls and clone size come from that table; D and trimming were worked out from the DNA. The sample carries 100,000 or so clones, approximately 62% recorded once. From germline, CDR1 is SGDLS and CDR2 YYNGEE. The CDR3 runs 13 residues. V was pared by 6 bases and J by 8 bases, with 8 bases of the junction left unmatched. The clonotype comes from a man aged 80 or over with acute or convalescent COVID-19. This rearrangement joins TRBV9 to TRBJ2-3; TRBD1 matches 8 bases. The material sequenced was peripheral blood. The CDR3 DNA sequence: TGTGCCAGCACGGACAGGGTGGTGGGTACGCAGTATTTT. Amino acid sequence: CASTDRVVGTQYF.